This TCR beta chain was identified in a study of T cell responses to AZD1222 COVID-19 vaccine. Notes on the study in general: Clonal diversity was possibly underestimated, and the donors were mostly white British, with more females. The repertoires were collected only after the peak T cell response. Within unmutated variant regions lay the reported targets of nearly half of spike-specific TCRs.

Germline-derived CDR1 and CDR2 are SQVTM and ANQGSEA. This CDR3 is built from 19 residues. Germline trimming cut 0 bases from V and 4 bases from J; bases unmatched to any gene: 11. Some clones are missing from TCRdb's copy, which holds only in-frame ones; the method was immunoSEQ multiplex PCR. Of around 140,000 clones listed, about 91% are singletons. Comment on this clone: Antigen unknown.

Sequences were derived from peripheral blood, sampled on day 0 of AZD1222 vaccination. The V gene is TRBV29-1, the J gene TRBJ2-1; 14 bases match TRBD2. This TCR was sampled from an adult in good health. CDR3 residues: CSVEDRRGLAGGLYNEQFF. CDR3 coding DNA: TGCAGCGTTGAAGATAGGAGAGGACTAGCGGGGGGTCTGTACAATGAGCAGTTCTTC.